A selection of T cell receptor beta chains follows, all from one sample in a study of blood T cells in healthy people across ages. Each CDR3 protein gets one entry after TCRdb re-called the 5' RACE reads with MiXCR. This sample has about 640,000 distinct CDR3 sequences, with roughly three fifths found just once. Sample: blood. These receptors were taken from a man aged 55 to 70 in good health. Each CDR3 is given with its conserved first and last residue. The order of the fields is CDR3 length, V gene, J gene, CDR3 protein.

12	TRBV7-9	TRBJ1-1	CASRGTEVEAFF
16	TRBV6-5	TRBJ2-6	CASSGLASSGANVLTF
15	TRBV4-2	TRBJ1-2	CASSYGQGSNYGYTF
13	TRBV7-9	TRBJ2-5	CASSGGGPETQYF
15	TRBV20-1	TRBJ1-5	CSAASGEDSNQPQHF
12	TRBV12-3/TRBV12-4	TRBJ1-6	CASSSAGLALHF
15	TRBV20-1	.	CSAPTGTPSTYEQYF
14	TRBV5-6	TRBJ2-4	CASSPGGQGGIQYF
15	TRBV4-1	TRBJ1-1	CASSQDPTRNTEAFF
21	TRBV10-3	TRBJ2-6	CAISESPGVHRDRAGANVLTF
12	TRBV10-3	TRBJ1-2	CAISEGTYGYTF
14	TRBV12-3/TRBV12-4	TRBJ2-4	CASSNQGGKNIQYF
14	TRBV27	TRBJ2-5	CASSLVGARETQYF
18	TRBV20-1	TRBJ2-7	CSARLPLTSGRDRYEQYF
17	TRBV6-1	TRBJ1-6	CASRNSVMSSYNSPLHF
12	TRBV12-3/TRBV12-4	TRBJ2-3	CASSLVGYTQYF
17	TRBV5-1	TRBJ2-5	CASSLEGPSRYQETQYF
15	TRBV6-6	TRBJ2-2	CASSYSSPNTGELFF
12	TRBV9	TRBJ2-3	CASSRQGNTQYF
12	TRBV5-1	TRBJ2-1	CASRQAGNEQFF
16	TRBV2	TRBJ2-3	CASSRLASTSTDTQYF
14	TRBV2	TRBJ1-5	CASSEAGDYQPQHF
16	TRBV2	TRBJ2-1	CASSHRGGPSYNEQFF
15	TRBV10-2	TRBJ2-1	CASSEDSGVYNEQFF
14	TRBV5-1	TRBJ1-4	CASSLHSVNEKLFF
16	TRBV28	TRBJ2-1	CASIQRLPPGYNEQFF
13	TRBV7-9	TRBJ2-7	CASSILPHYEQYF
14	TRBV7-9	TRBJ2-7	CASSYGQGVYEQYF
13	TRBV2	TRBJ1-5	CASTLAGAQPQHF
16	TRBV28	TRBJ2-5	CASSSSGTGGSGTQYF
15	TRBV12-3/TRBV12-4	TRBJ1-5	CASSLVGQGNQPQHF
15	TRBV6-5	TRBJ2-7	CASSFTSGDSYEQYF
14	TRBV7-9	TRBJ1-2	CASSLGGTRYGYTF
16	TRBV6-4	TRBJ1-4	CASSDDRGLSNEKLFF
13	TRBV24-1	TRBJ2-5	CATSKSGKETQYF
16	TRBV27	TRBJ1-2	CASSLLRDLANYGYTF
15	TRBV7-9	TRBJ2-5	CASSFAGSYQETQYF
12	TRBV4-1	TRBJ2-1	CASSHRTGEQFF
16	TRBV6-2/TRBV6-3	TRBJ2-5	CASTDSGTSTRNEQYF
17	TRBV28	TRBJ2-7	CASSPPGLAGGNYEQYF
16	TRBV2	TRBJ2-1	CASSKGLAGFYNEQFF
15	TRBV7-2	TRBJ2-2	CASNRGGATTGELFF
12	TRBV3-1	TRBJ2-5	CASSQELKTQYF
15	TRBV20-1	TRBJ2-1	CSAHPSRGDYNEQFF
14	TRBV2	TRBJ1-6	CASRDQFYNSPLHF
13	TRBV5-1	TRBJ1-1	CASSQIAGGSAFF
14	TRBV20-1	TRBJ2-6	CSARDIGGANVLTF
15	TRBV11-2	TRBJ2-1	CASSLLEDGSNEQFF